Sequencing of this T cell receptor (beta chain) was carried out in a study of blood T cell repertoires in COVID-19. Turning to the study itself: T cells, B-cell-depleted T cells, or PBMCs supplied cDNA or gDNA.

Enrollees, about 18 to 89 years old, lived in approximately 24 US areas. The study recruited exposed participants who had met a COVID-19 case within 2 weeks before entry. As originally analysed: Estimates of nucleated cell counts were drawn from the amplification of reference gene primers. The method was immunoSEQ multiplex PCR; TCRdb's version includes in-frame clones alone and lacks a portion of them. The V and J calls and clone size come from that table; D and trimming were worked out from the DNA. The sample records 120,000 to 150,000 clones, about 80% being singletons. This CDR3 spans 14 amino acids. Germline assignment: CDR1 GTSNPN and CDR2 SVGIG (reference sequence). Trimming removed 5 bases from V and 0 bases from J, with 14 bases in between.

The TCR originated in a woman under 30 who had been exposed to COVID-19. The specimen was PBMCs or T cells enriched from blood (not recorded which). The chain employs TRBV30 and TRBJ2-7, with D tentatively TRBD1 (6 bases). The CDR3 bases are TGTGCCTGGGGGAGACAGGATAACTCCTACGAGCAGTACTTC. Translation gives CAWGRQDNSYEQYF.